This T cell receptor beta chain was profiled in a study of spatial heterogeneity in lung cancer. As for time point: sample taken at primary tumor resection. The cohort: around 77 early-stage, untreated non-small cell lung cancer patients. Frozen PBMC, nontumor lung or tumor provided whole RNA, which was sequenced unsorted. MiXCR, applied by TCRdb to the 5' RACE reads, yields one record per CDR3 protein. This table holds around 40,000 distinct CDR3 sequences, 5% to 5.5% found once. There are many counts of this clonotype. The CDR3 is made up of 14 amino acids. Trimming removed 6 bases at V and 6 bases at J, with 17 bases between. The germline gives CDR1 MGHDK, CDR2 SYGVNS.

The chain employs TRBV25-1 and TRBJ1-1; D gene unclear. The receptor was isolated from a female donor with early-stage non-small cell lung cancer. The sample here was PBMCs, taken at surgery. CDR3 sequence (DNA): TGTGCCAGCAGGTCCGAGGGCTGGTTAGCTGAAGCTTTCTTT. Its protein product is CASRSEGWLAEAFF. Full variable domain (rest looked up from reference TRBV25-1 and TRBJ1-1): EADIYQTPRYLVIGTGKKITLECSQTMGHDKMYWYQQDPGMELHLIHYSYGVNSTEKGDLSSESTVSRIRTEHFPLTLESARPSHTSQYLCASRSEGWLAEAFFGQGTRLTVV.